Following are 28 T cell receptor beta chains from one sample sequenced in a study of identical twins. TCRdb re-analysed the 5' RACE reads in MiXCR, keeping a single row per CDR3 protein. The sample has 420,000 or so distinct CDR3 sequences, less than 20% seen once. Sequenced input: naive T cells sorted from blood. Receptors were obtained from a man aged 45-65 years in good health.

This sequence joins TRBV29-1 and TRBJ2-7, with D unclear. Per germline, CDR1 SQVTM and CDR2 ANQGSEA. Trimming took 5 bases from V and 2 from J, leaving 7 bases between them. The CDR3 has 11 residues. DNA for the CDR3: TGCAGCGTTTCCTTAACCTACGAGCAGTACTTC. Its translation is CSVSLTYEQYF.

The chain is built from TRBV2 and TRBJ2-7; D not certain. The CDR3 runs 11 residues. Trimming took 4 bases from V and 4 from J, leaving 5 bases between them. CDR1 and CDR2 from the germline V gene are SNHLY and FYNNEI. The CDR3 DNA reads TGTGCCAGCAGTGTGCAATACGAGCAGTACTTC. Translated, it gives CASSVQYEQYF.

There are many counts of this clonotype. The rearrangement links TRBV29-1 to TRBJ2-1; D call uncertain. Germline V gene data show CDR1 as SQVTM and CDR2 as ANQGSEA. This CDR3 region has 15 residues. Trimming cost V 3 bases and J 0 bases, with 12 bases left between them. Here the CDR3 reads CSVEIGPSSYNEQFF. DNA of the CDR3: TGCAGCGTTGAGATCGGCCCGAGCTCCTACAATGAGCAGTTCTTC.

This clonotype was observed at least ten times. The chain combines TRBV20-1 with TRBJ2-7, with TRBD2 matching 10 bases. Per germline, CDR1 DFQATT and CDR2 SNEGSKA (reference sequence). V shed 3 bases and J 3 bases; nucleotides not matched to a gene: 5. This CDR3 spans 14 amino acids. CDR3 DNA: TGCAGTGCTAGTCCTAGCGGGAGAGGCTACGAGCAGTACTTC. Translated: CSASPSGRGYEQYF.

In this sample, this clonotype turned up a few times. The rearrangement links TRBV4-2 to TRBJ1-1; D unclear. Germline values: CDR1 LGHNA, CDR2 YNFKEQ. The length of the CDR3 is 15 residues. The germline V and J ends were trimmed by 0 bases and 4 bases, with 12 bases remaining between them. CDR3: CASSQDGWLGTEAFF. The DNA for the CDR3 is TGTGCCAGCAGCCAAGATGGGTGGTTGGGCACTGAAGCTTTCTTT.

Only a few counts were recorded for this clonotype. The rearrangement links TRBV28 to TRBJ2-1; D might be TRBD2 (6 bases). This CDR3 region has 16 residues. Trimming took off 3 bases at V and 4 bases at J, with 16 bases between the two ends. Germline values: CDR1 MDHEN, CDR2 SYDVKM. CDR3 sequence reads: CASSLGPGLYYNEQFF. The CDR3 coding sequence is TGTGCCAGCAGTTTGGGACCGGGACTCTATTACAATGAGCAGTTCTTC.

The chain couples TRBV2 to TRBJ1-1; weak D call: TRBD1 (6 bases). This CDR3 is built from 15 residues. Trimming took off 4 bases at V and 0 bases at J, with 12 bases between the two ends. The germline V gene encodes CDR1 SNHLY and CDR2 FYNNEI. The CDR3 DNA reads TGTGCCAGCAGTGGGGGGGCACCTATGAACACTGAAGCTTTCTTT. It yields the protein CASSGGAPMNTEAFF.

This chain links TRBV3-1 with TRBJ2-5; D gene ambiguous. Per the germline V gene, CDR1 is LGHDT and CDR2 is YNNKEL (reference sequence). The length of the CDR3 is 13 residues. V lost 2 bases and J lost 5, with 9 bases in between. CDR3 in amino acids: CASSQRARETQYF. In DNA form, the CDR3 reads TGTGCCAGCAGCCAAAGGGCGAGGGAGACCCAGTACTTC.

The CDR3 coding sequence is TGTGCCAGCTCCCCCAAGTCCTGGACTAGCGGGGGACAAGAGACCCAGTACTTC. Translating gives CASSPKSWTSGGQETQYF. The chain is built from TRBV18 and TRBJ2-5; 13 nucleotides align to TRBD2. CDR3 length: 18 amino acids. Germline values: CDR1 KGHSH, CDR2 LQKENI. Trimming took 6 bases from V and 2 from J; bases not matched to a gene: 12.

The chain links TRBV6-2 or TRBV6-3 to TRBJ1-2, with 7 bases fitting TRBD1. The CDR3 contains 13 residues. Germline CDR1 is MNHEY and CDR2 is SVGEGT. V lost 6 bases and J lost 8; bases outside the gene matches: 9. The CDR3: CASRTDRARGYTF. DNA for the CDR3: TGTGCCAGCAGAACCGACAGGGCAAGAGGCTACACCTTC.

The chain combines TRBV10-3 with TRBJ2-6; a possible D gene is TRBD2 (6 bases). Germline-derived CDR1 and CDR2 are ENHRY and SYGVKD. Trimming cost V 4 bases and J 1 base, with 8 bases left between them. The CDR3 is 15 residues long. CDR3: CAISGGVSGANVLTF. The CDR3 bases are TGTGCCATCAGTGGGGGGGTTTCTGGGGCCAACGTCCTGACTTTC.

This clonotype was picked up many times. The genes are TRBV6-5 and TRBJ1-1, with TRBD1 matching 7 bases. The CDR3 is 14 amino acids. In germline, CDR1 is MNHEY, CDR2 SVGAGI. Losses at the gene ends were 2 bases for V and 1 base for J; bases not matched to a gene: 1. The CDR3 nucleotides are TGTGCCAGCAGTTACCGGACAGGGAACACTGAAGCTTTCTTT. Amino acids: CASSYRTGNTEAFF.

This clonotype was counted at least ten times. The chain has TRBV20-1 and TRBJ2-5, with 8 bases matching TRBD2. With V trimmed by 6 bases and J by 4 bases, 13 bases remained unmatched. Looked up from germline, CDR1 is DFQATT and CDR2 is SNEGSKA (reference sequence). This CDR3 region has 15 residues. Here the CDR3 DNA reads TGCAGTGCGAGGGGGGCGTTAGCGGGACGAGAGACCCAGTACTTC. Protein sequence: CSARGALAGRETQYF.

In this sample, this clonotype turned up a few times. The V call is TRBV4-3, the J call TRBJ1-5; tentative D call: TRBD1 (5 bases). Germline-derived CDR1 and CDR2 are LGHNA and YSLEER. There are 14 residues in the CDR3. V lost 4 bases and J lost 5, with 12 bases in between. CDR3 in DNA: TGCGCCAGCAGCCCGGGACTCAGTTATCAGCCCCAGCATTTT. Residues: CASSPGLSYQPQHF.

This clonotype was detected a few times. This sequence joins TRBV10-3 and TRBJ2-7; weak D call: TRBD1 (7 bases). Trimming took off 1 base at V and 6 bases at J, with 10 bases between the two ends. Per the germline V gene, CDR1 is ENHRY and CDR2 is SYGVKD. CDR3 length: 13 amino acids. DNA of the CDR3: TGTGCCATCAGTGAGTGGCAGGGGGGCGAGCAGTACTTC. It is translated as CAISEWQGGEQYF.

This clonotype was counted only a few times. The V and J genes are TRBV20-1 and TRBJ2-3; the D gene is possibly TRBD2 (6 bases). Trimming shortened V by 4 bases and J by 2 bases, and 7 bases separated the two germline ends. The CDR3 runs to 12 residues. Per germline, CDR1 DFQATT and CDR2 SNEGSKA (reference sequence). CDR3 protein: CSAMRDTDTQYF. In DNA form, the CDR3 reads TGCAGTGCTATGCGGGACACAGATACGCAGTATTTT.

This clonotype showed up many times. V usage is TRBV4-3 and J usage is TRBJ1-2, with 10 bases that match TRBD1. J was trimmed by 8 bases and V by 0 bases; bases with no gene match: 9. The CDR3 is 16 residues long. Germline loops: CDR1 LGHNA, CDR2 YSLEER. DNA for the CDR3: TGCGCCAGCAGCCAAGATTTTCGGGACAGGGGATACGGCTACACCTTC. Encoded protein: CASSQDFRDRGYGYTF.

This clonotype occurred a few times. The chain combines TRBV29-1 with TRBJ2-5; possibly TRBD1 for D (5 bases). Germline V gene lookup returns CDR1 SQVTM and CDR2 ANQGSEA. CDR3 length: 15 residues. Deletions cut 3 bases from V and 1 base from J, with 15 bases between. In nucleotides, the CDR3 is TGCAGCGTTGAGGTGCCCTGGACAAGCCAAGAGACCCAGTACTTC. It encodes CSVEVPWTSQETQYF.

This clonotype was counted ten times or more. The chain recombines TRBV20-1 with TRBJ2-3; 7 nucleotides line up with TRBD2. The CDR3 is made up of 16 amino acids. Unmatched junction bases numbered 13, after V lost 3 bases and J lost 4 bases. Per the germline V gene, CDR1 is DFQATT and CDR2 is SNEGSKA (reference sequence). The CDR3 DNA sequence: TGCAGTGCTAGCGGGATAGGGCGGGAGCTGGCAGATACGCAGTATTTT. This sequence encodes CSASGIGRELADTQYF.

The genes are TRBV30 and TRBJ1-2, with a possible D match to TRBD1 (5 bases). Trimming stripped 6 bases from V and 2 bases from J, with 13 bases between. Germline V gene sequence: CDR1 GTSNPN, CDR2 SVGIG (reference sequence). The CDR3 totals 13 residues. CDR3 DNA sequence: TGTGCCTGCCCAAGCCCAGGGAACTATGGCTACACCTTC. It encodes CACPSPGNYGYTF.

J is TRBJ2-7 and V is TRBV5-1; 9 bases agree with TRBD1. Germline V gives CDR1 SGHRS, CDR2 YFSETQ. The CDR3 contains 17 residues. The junction had 7 bases not matched to a gene; V was cut back by 0 bases and J by 0 bases. The CDR3 DNA is TGCGCCAGCAGCTTGGACAGGTGGGGACAGGGCTCCTACGAGCAGTACTTC. This encodes CASSLDRWGQGSYEQYF.

Here the CDR3 DNA reads TGTGCCAGCAGCTATCAGGGAACCGGGGAGCTGTTTTTT. This codes for CASSYQGTGELFF. The V gene is TRBV12-3 or TRBV12-4, the J gene TRBJ2-2; possibly TRBD1 for D (5 bases). V was cut by 6 bases and J by 5 bases, with 10 bases left in between. The CDR3 sequence is 13 residues long.

This chain joins TRBV7-2 and TRBJ2-1, with 15 positions matching TRBD2. Germline V CDR1 and CDR2: SGHTA, FQGNSA. With 0 bases clipped from V and 9 bases from J, the junction kept 3 bases outside the gene matches. The CDR3 runs 16 residues. The CDR3 DNA follows: TGTGCCAGCAGCTTAGCCGGGACTAGCGGGAGGTCTGAGCAGTTCTTC. Translated: CASSLAGTSGRSEQFF.

This clonotype has more than one count but fewer than ten. The chain couples TRBV18 to TRBJ2-7; D is perhaps TRBD1 (7 bases). The CDR3 is 13 amino acids. The germline gives CDR1 KGHSH, CDR2 LQKENI. V lost 3 bases to trimming and J lost 5 bases, with 11 bases between them. The CDR3 DNA reads TGTGCCAGCTCACCGCGCGGGACAGACGAGCAGTACTTC. It translates to CASSPRGTDEQYF.

This clonotype appeared a few times. The chain couples TRBV5-1 to TRBJ1-2; 7 bases line up with TRBD1. V shed 4 bases and J 8 bases; nucleotides not matched to a gene: 8. Per germline, CDR1 SGHRS and CDR2 YFSETQ. This CDR3 is 13 amino acids long. In nucleotides, the CDR3 is TGCGCCAGCAGCGCCGACCAGGGGGTCGGCTACACCTTC. This encodes CASSADQGVGYTF.

This clonotype appeared many times. The chain couples TRBV28 to TRBJ1-2; D uncertain. V dropped 2 bases and J dropped 0 bases, with 4 bases sitting between them. Germline V gene sequence: CDR1 MDHEN, CDR2 SYDVKM. The CDR3 contains 13 residues. Here the CDR3 reads CASSLAPNYGYTF. CDR3 sequence (DNA): TGTGCCAGCAGTTTAGCTCCTAACTATGGCTACACCTTC.

This chain connects TRBV28 to TRBJ2-4, with D unclear. CDR3 length: 18 residues. The germline CDR1 and CDR2 sequences are MDHEN and SYDVKM. The ends were cut back, 6 bases at V and 0 bases at J, with 21 bases in the middle. As DNA, the CDR3 is TGTGCCAGCAGCCTCGGCGGCGGCCCTCGACTAGCCAAAAACATTCAGTACTTC. Translated: CASSLGGGPRLAKNIQYF.

The V and J genes are TRBV18 and TRBJ2-7; D may correspond to TRBD1 or TRBD2 (5 bases each). CDR1 is KGHSH and CDR2 is LQKENI in the germline V gene. The CDR3 loop spans 14 amino acids. Trimming took 3 bases from V and 2 from J, leaving 11 bases between them. CDR3 DNA sequence: TGTGCCAGCTCACCCCTTCGAGGGGCCTACGAGCAGTACTTC. It codes for CASSPLRGAYEQYF.